The source of this T cell receptor beta chain is a study of blood T cell repertoires in COVID-19. Using immunoSEQ multiplex PCR, the repertoire was profiled, and TCRdb retains in-frame clones only, with some absent. Here the sample spans about 200,000 clones, approximately 90% being singletons. The trim removed 4 bases at V and 4 bases at J, leaving 7 bases unmatched. CDR1 GTSNPN and CDR2 SVGIG come from the germline V gene (reference sequence). The CDR3 is 16 residues long. Material: peripheral blood. The chain joins TRBV30 to TRBJ2-1; the match to TRBD2 covers 13 bases. This sequence was found in a man aged 50 to 59 with acute or convalescent COVID-19. CDR3 protein: CAWNTLAGGNYNEQFF. The CDR3 nucleotides read TGTGCCTGGAACACACTAGCGGGGGGGAATTACAATGAGCAGTTCTTC.